This T cell receptor beta chain was profiled in a study of blood T cell repertoires in COVID-19. About the study: COVID-19 samples, acute and convalescent, were from the United States, Italy and Spain. PBMCs, B-cell-depleted T cells, or T cells were the source of the cDNA or gDNA that made up the material.

Looked up from germline, CDR1 is SGHTA and CDR2 is FQGTGA. The CDR3 spans 15 residues. V trimming: 4 bases; J trimming: 5 bases; junction bases outside the gene matches: 1. Per the original data handling: From reference gene primer amplification, estimates of nucleated cell counts were derived. Clones were read by immunoSEQ multiplex PCR, and TCRdb kept only the in-frame ones, dropping some. V and J calls and clone size are those listed in that table; D and trimming were worked out from the DNA. The sample lists about 250,000 clones, around 86% occurring once. This clone was picked up a small number of times.

This receptor was obtained from a woman aged 40 to 49 who had recovered from COVID-19. The chain combines TRBV7-3 with TRBJ2-1; 14 nucleotides match TRBD2. Sequenced material: peripheral blood. CDR3 in amino acids: CASSSGLAGDNEQFF. As DNA, the CDR3 is TGTGCCAGCAGCTCGGGACTAGCGGGAGACAATGAGCAGTTCTTC.